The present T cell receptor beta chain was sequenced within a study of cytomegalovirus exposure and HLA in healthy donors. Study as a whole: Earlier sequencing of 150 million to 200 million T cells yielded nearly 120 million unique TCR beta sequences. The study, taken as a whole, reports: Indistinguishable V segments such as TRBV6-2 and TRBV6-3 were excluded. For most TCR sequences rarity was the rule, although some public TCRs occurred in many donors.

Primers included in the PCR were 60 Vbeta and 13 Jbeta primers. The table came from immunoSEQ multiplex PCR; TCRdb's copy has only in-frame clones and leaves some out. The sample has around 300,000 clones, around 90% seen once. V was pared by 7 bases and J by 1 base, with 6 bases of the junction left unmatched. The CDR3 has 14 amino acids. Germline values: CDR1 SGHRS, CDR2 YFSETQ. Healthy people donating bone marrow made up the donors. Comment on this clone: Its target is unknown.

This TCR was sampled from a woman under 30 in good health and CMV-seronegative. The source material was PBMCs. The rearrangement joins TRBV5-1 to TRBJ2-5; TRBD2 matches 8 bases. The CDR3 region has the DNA TGCGCCAGCGGACGGGGGGGCAGCCAAGAGACCCAGTACTTC. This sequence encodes CASGRGGSQETQYF.